What follows is one T cell receptor (beta chain) and its context. What it recognizes is unknown. The donors were part of the validation cohort, which consisted of over a hundred subjects and was separate from the first cohort of several hundred subjects. This sample stems from a study of cytomegalovirus exposure and HLA in healthy donors. Overall study findings and caveats: The CMV antigen specificity of a few CMV-associated chains was confirmed through in vitro analysis.

The repertoire was sequenced with immunoSEQ multiplex PCR; TCRdb's copy has only in-frame clones and lacks some. The data contain around 300,000 clones, around 87% of them singletons. Trimming pared 5 bases from V and 3 bases from J, leaving 22 bases between. The CDR3 extends over 17 amino acids. Germline lookup yields CDR1 SGHVS and CDR2 FNYEAQ. The receptor was derived from a woman aged 25 to 39 in good health and CMV-seropositive. The sequenced material came from PBMCs. The chain has TRBV7-6 and TRBJ1-2, with D tentatively TRBD1 (6 bases). CDR3 region: CASSKQPITRGDYGYTF. CDR3 sequence (DNA): TGTGCCAGCAGCAAGCAACCCATCACAAGGGGGGACTATGGCTACACCTTC.